The entry below describes one T cell receptor beta chain. The antigen it binds to is not known. The library was produced with the immunoSEQ multiplex PCR assay. For the multiplex PCR, a mixture combining 60 forward primers for TCR Vbeta segments and 13 reverse primers for TCR Jbeta segments was used. The CDR3 region of rearranged TCR beta genes was amplified from genomic DNA by a multiplex PCR assay. On the Illumina HiSeq System, the amplified TCR beta libraries were sequenced as 87-base-pair reads. As for the authors' bioinformatics: In a later analysis, roughly 80 million unique TCR beta chains were counted across the roughly 670 repertoires, and roughly 11 million of these chains were shared by at least two donors. A nearest-neighbor algorithm error-corrected the raw reads and collapsed the reads into unique sequences, merging closely related sequences to remove PCR and sequencing errors. To assign V, D and J gene segments, CDR3 sequences were aligned to IMGT reference sequences. Each retained sequence needed at least a six-nucleotide match to both a V gene segment and a J gene segment. Rearrangements were classified as productive when the CDR3 lacked stop codons and remained in frame with V and J, and all other rearrangements were classified as non-productive. CDR3 was defined by IMGT convention, running from the second conserved V-encoded cysteine to the conserved J-encoded phenylalanine. The earlier analysis of fewer than 700 of the donors excluded sequences that lacked an unambiguous match to a single V gene segment. In an earlier analysis of some 590 of the donors, a V segment was called functional when productive rearrangements were above 56.7%, and segregating when the standard deviation between donors exceeded 5%. A statistical classification framework was developed to diagnose cytomegalovirus status using the catalog of TCR beta chain sequences. V and J gene assignment, in a later analysis, came from comparing TCR nucleotide sequences with IMGT/GENE-DB human TR gene sequences. Using the TCRdist pipeline, a later analysis assigned CDR3 sequences along with most-parsimonious VDJ recombination scenarios. In a later analysis, every TCR beta chain was defined by the combination of its CDR3 amino acid sequence and its V-gene family, and reads without a unique V-gene family were dropped. As a way to deal with suspected cross-contamination and a sequencing artifact, a later analysis dropped over 550 nucleotide sequences that were highly shared and had low generation probability. In a later analysis, a clonal expansion index for each public chain was calculated from normalized within-repertoire ranks of inferred template counts. In a later analysis, generation probabilities were computed with a VDJ recombination model fitted to out-of-frame rearrangements, and the resulting probabilities were checked against IGoR. In a later analysis, TCR-TCR, TCR-HLA and TCR-CMV co-occurrence was scored with hypergeometric tests, and a repertoire-size bias correction was applied to TCR pairs. In a later analysis, false discovery rates were estimated by permuting HLA or CMV assignments 20 times. In a later analysis, co-occurring TCRs were grouped with DBSCAN, and TCRdist sequence similarity was added when clustering was performed within HLA-allele-positive subsets. For co-occurrence clustering, repertoires with fewer than 30,000 or more than 120,000 public chains were excluded, along with roughly 5 repertoires with anomalous nucleotide sharing. The immuneACCESS repertoire file appears here via TCRdb, limited to in-frame rearrangements. These files lack a portion of the clones; in checked studies, under half of the deficit traces to unresolved V genes, and the cause of the others is not known. From that table come the V and J calls and clone size; the DNA was used to work out D and trimming. This sample's table contains approximately 100,000 clones. The ten largest make up about 3.2% of the sample.

The sample is drawn from a study of cytomegalovirus exposure and HLA in healthy donors (dated by TCRdb to the late 2010s). Notes on the research overall: In an earlier analysis of under 750 of the donors, around 300 Gb of sequence data and 90 million to 120 million unique TCR beta sequences from roughly 200 million T cells were reported. Approximately 310 gigabases of sequencing data and tens of millions of unique TCR sequences were included in an early release covering around 600 HLA-typed donors. The genetic ancestry cluster associated with self-reported Caucasian donors included around 76% of the roughly 400 genotyped donors. The study aimed to test whether signatures of past pathogen exposure could be identified by cataloging public T cell receptors. The T cell repertoires of 700 or so subjects were profiled by immunosequencing and related to cytomegalovirus serostatus. In addition to the first cohort of around 670 subjects, a separate validation cohort of approximately 120 different subjects was used. High-throughput TCR immunosequencing, statistical association of individual TCRs with disease status, and machine learning were combined to predict cytomegalovirus infection status. In a later analysis, previously published TCR beta repertoires from some 640 donors were re-analyzed and high-resolution HLA genotyping was added so that TCR occurrence patterns could be studied. In the later analysis, no new phenotypic data were used to find candidate immune exposures; instead, reliance was placed on TCR beta sequences and their occurrence across donors. An earlier analysis of 450 to 750 of the donors used high-throughput TCR beta sequencing to judge whether each TCR beta V gene segment behaved as functional or pseudogenic. Donor age, sex, ethnicity and CMV serostatus were compiled together with the repertoire data. Genome-wide SNP genotypes for about 65% of the 666 donors were used in a later genetic analysis, which treated that subset as a discovery cohort. All discovery cohort repertoires had been generated on a single sequencing platform. HLA typing included class I and class II loci at four-digit resolution. Typing coverage differed by locus: A, B, C, DRB1 and DQB1 were typed in about 620-630 donors, DQA1 in approximately 520, DPA1 in over 600, and DPB1 in 450 to 490. A few DR-DQ haplotypes were treated as single units for association and clustering because of strong linkage in the cohort. Among about 400 genotyped donors of the cohort, an average of approximately 200,000 unique TCR beta nucleotide sequences was sequenced per donor, of which roughly 18% were non-productive. The study at large found these results: Most TCR sequences were seen in very few donors, while some public TCRs were found in many individuals. The study gave a list of under 200 TCR beta chains associated with cytomegalovirus. A further reported finding was that TCR beta sequences accurately predicted the HLA-A and HLA-B alleles for most subjects in the first cohort. Correlated functional status among segregating V segments might reflect linkage disequilibrium, but an unknown experimental factor could not be ruled out. Only TCR beta chains were sequenced in this cohort, and the absence of alpha or paired-chain data limited detectable features. The authors suggested that the approach could potentially be extended to other disease states and immunological phenotypes. In a later analysis, most CMV-associated TCR beta chains were found to appear HLA-restricted, with HLA associations seemingly driven largely by CMV exposure. In a later analysis, TCR association rates were found to vary across HLA loci, with the most associated TCRs seen for DRB1 alleles and the fewest for HLA-C alleles. A later genetic analysis reported fewer N-insertions in productive TCRs among donors in an Asian-associated ancestry cluster than the roughly 700-donor mean. V-gene and J-gene trimming of TCR beta chains was associated with a missense DCLRE1C variant in a later genetic analysis, and the association was replicated in an independent cohort. Three of the identified cytomegalovirus-associated TCR beta chains were confirmed in vitro to be specific for cytomegalovirus antigens. HLA typing was unavailable for some donors at each locus, so association tests used only the typed subset. The sequencing pipeline was judged likely to have produced a cluster of highly shared sequence variants as a technical artifact. The earlier analysis of a few hundred of the donors excluded around 17 rarely observed V segments, including chromosome 9 orphons, because counts were too low. A later analysis reported that several top co-occurrence clusters appeared linked to parvovirus B19, influenza, CMV and Epstein-Barr virus. A later analysis found that HLA-associated TCR beta chains were more clonally expanded and had lower generation probabilities than equally common non-associated chains. Sequencing depth was assumed to be roughly uniform across donors in the presence/absence analyses, though that assumption may not hold. Because the 87-base-pair reads could not distinguish some IMGT-functional V segments, including TRBV6-2 and TRBV6-3, those segments were excluded. The classifier was reported to diagnose cytomegalovirus status with high specificity and sensitivity in both the original cohort and the validation cohort. When HLA alleles, especially DR and DQ, strongly co-occurred, attributing TCR associations to individual alleles was difficult. For the cohort, immune exposure information was limited to CMV serostatus. In a later analysis, over 15,000 TCR beta sequences were associated with specific HLA alleles at a false discovery rate of 0.05. Broadly in line with IMGT annotations, most TCR beta V segments showed up in productive rearrangements about 87% or about 30% of the time in an earlier analysis of 587 of the donors.

V is trimmed back by 6 bases and J by 4 bases, and the junction contains 7 bases that no gene match accounts for. The CDR3 contains 15 residues, cysteine and phenylalanine counted. The only DNA kept is the CDR3, 45 bases in frame from the first base. The germline V gene (reference sequence) supplies CDR1 WNHNN and CDR2 SYGVQD. The cohort comprised fewer than 700 healthy bone marrow donors. All cohort members were sampled while nominally healthy, although unrecorded immune exposures were likely present. The donor was CMV seronegative and belonged to the group of 352 seronegative cohort members. Every donor gave a peripheral blood sample, and the peripheral blood mononuclear cells from that sample were used for TCR beta sequencing. The Qiagen DNeasy Blood Extraction Kit was used to extract genomic DNA from the blood cell samples.

Material for sequencing was PBMCs. The sequence was collected from a man aged 35 to 55 in good health and CMV-seronegative. The chain was built from TRBV10-1 and TRBJ1-2; 11 nucleotides in the junction match TRBD1. Read as DNA, the sequence is TGCGCCAGCAGCACGGACAGGGGGCCGAGCTATGGCTACACCTTC. It encodes CASSTDRGPSYGYTF.